The 6 T cell receptor beta chains listed next were all sequenced from one sample in a study of shared clonotypes between healthy human individuals. Naive CD8 populations comprised CD45RO-negative cells positively selected for CCR7, excluding terminally differentiated effector memory CD45RA+ cells. Method: immunoSEQ multiplex PCR; TCRdb's copy keeps in-frame clones and lacks some. The data hold some 2,000,000 clones, with roughly 94% observed a single time. Sample: naive CD8+ T cells sorted from blood. These receptors were collected from a young man in good health.

The V call is TRBV10-3, the J call TRBJ1-2; TRBD1 is a possible D gene (6 bases). The germline V gene encodes CDR1 ENHRY and CDR2 SYGVKD. The V end lost 11 bases, the J end lost 4 bases, and 11 bases lay between the germline ends. The CDR3 covers 11 residues. The CDR3 sequence is CASATGYGYTF. Here the CDR3 DNA reads TGTGCCTCCGCGACAGGCTATGGCTACACCTTC.

J is TRBJ2-7 and V is TRBV29-1; TRBD2 matches 11 bases. The junction had 13 bases not matched to a gene; V was cut back by 7 bases and J by 2 bases. The CDR3 loop spans 16 amino acids. Germline CDR1 is SQVTM and CDR2 is ANQGSEA. CDR3 protein: CSAEGLAGGPTYEQYF. CDR3 sequence (DNA): TGCAGCGCCGAGGGTCTAGCGGGAGGACCTACCTACGAGCAGTACTTC.

V is TRBV5-6 and J is TRBJ1-1, with a possible D match to TRBD1 (5 bases). Germline CDR1 reads SGHDT; CDR2 reads YYEEEE. The CDR3 is 12 residues long. V shed 5 bases and J shed 11 bases, with 16 bases lying between them. CDR3 sequence (DNA): TGTGCCAGCAGTAAGGAAGGGGTTTTCGCTTTCTTT. This translates into CASSKEGVFAFF.

Remarks on this clone: One end of the junction does not line up with germline, which may come from a read error. This same CDR3 is encoded by further DNA sequences in the sample. The CDR3 sequence is CASIGQGSQPQHF. CDR3 nucleotides: TGCGCCAGCATCGGACAGGGCTCGCAGCCCCAGCATTTT. This rearrangement joins TRBV6-1 to TRBJ1-5; 8 nucleotides agree with TRBD1. This CDR3 comprises 13 residues. Germline CDR1 and CDR2: MNHNS and SASEGT.

This chain links TRBV29-1 with TRBJ2-7; D call uncertain. This CDR3 region has 15 residues. Trimming shortened V by 6 bases and J by 2 bases, and 20 bases separated the two germline ends. Germline CDR1 is SQVTM and CDR2 is ANQGSEA. This CDR3 is CSVARADAVTYEQYF. DNA for the CDR3: TGCAGCGTGGCTCGGGCGGATGCCGTCACCTACGAGCAGTACTTC.

The chain carries TRBV6-1 and TRBJ2-7, with D possibly TRBD1 on 5 matching bases. V lost 4 bases and J lost 3, with 16 bases in between. The germline gives CDR1 MNHNS, CDR2 SASEGT. This CDR3 is built from 15 residues. The CDR3 region has the DNA TGTGCCAGCAGTGGCTACAGGACCTGGGGCTACGAGCAGTACTTC. Amino acids: CASSGYRTWGYEQYF.